This is a list of T cell receptor beta chains from one sample in a study of Ad26.COV2.S vaccination and SARS-CoV-2 variants. The assay was immunoSEQ multiplex PCR, and TCRdb's table has in-frame clones only and misses some. The profile shows about 500,000 clones, roughly nine tenths of them singletons. The source was peripheral blood, collected in a trial of Ad26.COV2.S vaccine versus placebo. These TCRs come from a person aged 18-60 years who received the Ad26.COV2.S COVID-19 vaccine or a placebo. The conserved cysteine and the conserved F or W are not part of the CDR3 here.

j_call v_call cdr3_aa
TRBJ2-5 TRBV6-5 ASSYSFLRGQETQY
TRBJ2-7 TRBV6-5 ASKPRQGGSYEQY
TRBJ2-3 TRBV29-1 SVGSLADSTDTQY
TRBJ2-1 TRBV20-1 SASGVRVNNEQF
TRBJ2-6 TRBV5-8 ASSSGQGGISGANVLT
TRBJ1-5 TRBV19 ASTPRHSNQPQH
TRBJ2-1 TRBV10-3 AIGGTTSLPYNEQF
TRBJ2-3 TRBV4-2 ASSRVEGGRDTQY
TRBJ1-4 TRBV7-9 ASSQDSLPTNEKLF
TRBJ2-7 TRBV2 ASGQVAYEQY